The text below deals with one T cell receptor (beta chain). Its antigen is currently unknown. This specimen belongs to a study of cytomegalovirus exposure and HLA in healthy donors. Primers: 60 Vbeta forward and 13 Jbeta reverse. The repertoire was sequenced with immunoSEQ multiplex PCR; TCRdb's copy has only in-frame clones and lacks some. The sample contains roughly 200,000 clones, around 80% of which appear only once. Study-level points and caveats: As a later analysis revealed, the rate of TCR association differed by HLA locus, with DRB1 most and HLA-C fewest. Across donors, sequencing depth was assumed by presence/absence analyses to be roughly uniform. More clonal expansion characterized HLA-associated TCR beta chains than equally common others in a later analysis. Previously analyzed data showed that most TCR beta V segments were productive at a frequency of about 87% or about 30%.

Germline-derived CDR1 and CDR2 are KGHSH and LQKENI. V was clipped by 5 bases and J by 0 bases; unmatched bases: 5. The CDR3 has 17 residues. The sequence derives from a woman aged 55-70 years in good health and CMV-seropositive. The chain uses TRBV18 and TRBJ2-6; 9 nucleotides line up with TRBD1. Sample: PBMCs. CDR3 in amino acids: CASSSGTGYSGANVLTF. CDR3 sequence (DNA): TGTGCCAGCTCATCCGGGACAGGGTACTCTGGGGCCAACGTCCTGACTTTC. Based on the CDR3 plus reference TRBV18 and TRBJ2-6, the full variable domain is NAGVMQNPRHLVRRRGQEARLRCSPMKGHSHVYWYRQLPEEGLKFMVYLQKENIIDESGMPKERFSAEFPKEGPSILRIQQVVRGDSAAYFCASSSGTGYSGANVLTFGAGSRLTVL.